The 4 T cell receptor beta chains in this list originate from one sample, sequenced in a study of OX40 agonist ivuxolimab in advanced cancers. Some clones are missing from TCRdb's copy, which holds only in-frame ones; the method was immunoSEQ multiplex PCR. The sample consists of about 86,000 clones, more than 80% of them appearing once. The sample consisted of CD4+ or CD8+ T cells sorted from blood, taken in a trial of the OX40 agonist ivuxolimab. The receptor source for this set is an adult with an advanced solid tumor such as melanoma, head and neck, liver or kidney cancer.

The chain recombines TRBV7-9 with TRBJ2-1; TRBD1 might be the D (5 bases). Germline-derived CDR1 and CDR2 are SEHNR and FQNEAQ (reference sequence). This CDR3 is 14 amino acids long. Trimming removed 8 bases from V and 2 bases from J, with 13 bases in between. This chain's CDR3 is CASRWGGTYNEQFF. Written as DNA, the CDR3 is TGTGCCAGCCGGTGGGGCGGAACCTACAATGAGCAGTTCTTC.

This clone was counted a single time. V gene TRBV5-6 combines with J gene TRBJ2-2; D unclear. The CDR3 runs 14 residues. CDR1 is SGHDT, CDR2 YYEEEE, per germline. V lost 0 bases and J 4 bases, leaving 7 bases between the germline ends. CDR3 nucleotides: TGTGCCAGCAGCTTGGCCGGGTCCACCGGGGAGCTGTTTTTT. It specifies CASSLAGSTGELFF.

The chain joins TRBV25-1 to TRBJ1-1; D may be TRBD1 (5 bases). CDR3 length: 13 residues. Trimming took 2 bases from V and 10 from J, leaving 14 bases between them. Germline CDR1 and CDR2: MGHDK and SYGVNS. The CDR3 region is CASSEGTGLGAFF. In DNA, the CDR3 is TGTGCCAGCAGTGAAGGGACGGGTCTTGGAGCTTTCTTT.

A few counts support this clone. This chain joins TRBV10-3 and TRBJ1-5; TRBD1 agrees at 8 bases. CDR1 is ENHRY and CDR2 is SYGVKD in the germline V gene. Trimming took 0 bases from V and 6 from J; bases not matched to a gene: 4. The CDR3 extends over 15 amino acids. CDR3 residues: CAISESAGGVQPQHF. Written as DNA, the CDR3 is TGTGCCATCAGTGAGTCTGCAGGGGGCGTTCAGCCCCAGCATTTT.